The 4 T cell receptor beta chains reported below all come from one sample, sequenced in a study of blood T cell repertoires in COVID-19. Here immunoSEQ multiplex PCR was the method, and the copy in TCRdb shows in-frame clones only, minus some. The repertoire holds some 180,000 clones, with roughly 82% as singletons. The sample consisted of PBMCs or T cells enriched from blood (not recorded which). Receptors originate from a woman in her sixties with acute COVID-19.

The chain links TRBV28 to TRBJ1-3; 8 bases line up with TRBD1. Germline V CDR1 and CDR2: MDHEN, SYDVKM. V lost 5 bases to trimming and J lost 1 base; unmatched junction nucleotides: 7. This CDR3 has 16 residues. The CDR3 loop is CASSVSRGLSGNTIYF. CDR3 nucleotides: TGTGCCAGCAGTGTTTCCAGGGGGCTGTCTGGAAACACCATATATTTT. Supplemented by reference TRBV28 and TRBJ1-3, the full variable domain reads DVKVTQSSRYLVKRTGEKVFLECVQDMDHENMFWYRQDPGLGLRLIYFSYDVKMKEKGDIPEGYSVSREKKERFSLILESASTNQTSMYLCASSVSRGLSGNTIYFGEGSWLTVV.

The chain has TRBV28 and TRBJ2-1; maybe TRBD1 (6 bases). Trimming pared 5 bases from V and 0 bases from J, leaving 11 bases between. From germline, CDR1 is MDHEN and CDR2 SYDVKM. CDR3 length equals 15 residues. The DNA for the CDR3 is TGTGCCAGCAGTCCGGGACATAGCTCCTACAATGAGCAGTTCTTC. Its protein product is CASSPGHSSYNEQFF. The whole variable domain, filled in from reference TRBV28 and TRBJ2-1, reads DVKVTQSSRYLVKRTGEKVFLECVQDMDHENMFWYRQDPGLGLRLIYFSYDVKMKEKGDIPEGYSVSREKKERFSLILESASTNQTSMYLCASSPGHSSYNEQFFGPGTRLTVL.

The CDR3 protein is CASSQRPGGGTVYGYTF. CDR3 nucleotide sequence: TGCGCCAGCAGCCAGAGGCCCGGGGGAGGGACCGTTTATGGCTACACCTTC. The V gene is TRBV4-3, the J gene TRBJ1-2; possible D gene TRBD1, 5 bases. CDR3 length equals 17 residues. Deletions cut 3 bases from V and 5 bases from J, with 22 bases between. Germline V gene sequence: CDR1 LGHNA, CDR2 YSLEER.

The J gene is TRBJ2-1, the V gene TRBV6-4, with 9 bases that match TRBD1. This CDR3 is built from 17 residues. The germline V gene encodes CDR1 MRHNA and CDR2 SNTAGT. V shed 4 bases and J 0 bases; nucleotides not matched to a gene: 7. As DNA, the CDR3 is TGTGCCAGCAGTGTCCGAACAGGGGGCGACTCCTACAATGAGCAGTTCTTC. Protein: CASSVRTGGDSYNEQFF.